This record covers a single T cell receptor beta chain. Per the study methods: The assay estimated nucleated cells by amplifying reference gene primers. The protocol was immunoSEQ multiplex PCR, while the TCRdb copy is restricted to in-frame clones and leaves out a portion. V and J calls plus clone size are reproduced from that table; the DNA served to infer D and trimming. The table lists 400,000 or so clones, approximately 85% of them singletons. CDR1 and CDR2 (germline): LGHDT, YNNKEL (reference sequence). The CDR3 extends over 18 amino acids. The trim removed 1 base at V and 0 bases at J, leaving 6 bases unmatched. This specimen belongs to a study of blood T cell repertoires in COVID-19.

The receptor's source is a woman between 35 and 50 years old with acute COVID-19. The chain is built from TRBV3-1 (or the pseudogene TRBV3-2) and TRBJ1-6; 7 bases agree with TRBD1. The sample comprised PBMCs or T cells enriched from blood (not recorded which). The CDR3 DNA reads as TGTGCCAGCAGCCAAGGGGGACAGACGAGCTCCTATAATTCACCCCTCCACTTT. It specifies CASSQGGQTSSYNSPLHF.